These 10 T cell receptor beta chains were all obtained from the same sample, sequenced in a study of T cells after yellow fever vaccination. TCRdb passed the 5' RACE reads through MiXCR, listing each CDR3 protein once. The sample gives 300,000 or so distinct CDR3 sequences, about 6.6% of which show up once; 15% to 20% is in the top ten. This specimen was PBMCs, taken roughly 47 days after the first yellow fever vaccination. All receptors derive from a man between 18 and 29 years old who received the YFV17D yellow fever vaccine.

This clonotype occurred a few times. V is TRBV2 and J is TRBJ1-5, with 7 nucleotides matching TRBD1. There are 16 residues in the CDR3. Trimming removed 3 bases from V and 7 bases from J; junction bases left unmatched: 12. Per the germline V gene, CDR1 is SNHLY and CDR2 is FYNNEI. CDR3: CASSDRDSLLGQPQHF. CDR3 bases: TGTGCCAGCAGTGACCGGGACAGTCTCTTAGGGCAGCCCCAGCATTTT.

This rearrangement joins TRBV5-1 to TRBJ1-6; 7 positions agree with TRBD1. V shed 2 bases, J shed 8 bases, and the junction held 4 bases outside the gene matches. In germline, CDR1 is SGHRS, CDR2 YFSETQ. The CDR3 length is 14 residues. This chain's CDR3 is CASSFDREDSPLHF. CDR3 bases: TGCGCCAGCAGCTTCGACAGGGAGGATTCACCCCTCCACTTT. Combining the CDR3 with reference TRBV5-1 and TRBJ1-6 gives the whole variable domain KAGVTQTPRYLIKTRGQQVTLSCSPISGHRSVSWYQQTPGQGLQFLFEYFSETQRNKGNFPGRFSGRQFSNSRSEMNVSTLELGDSALYLCASSFDREDSPLHFGNGTRLTVT.

DNA of the CDR3: TGTGCCAGCAGCCCCAGGGGCACAGACCAAGAGACCCAGTACTTC. Its translation is CASSPRGTDQETQYF. The chain joins TRBV5-6 to TRBJ2-5; maybe TRBD1 (6 bases). Trimming stripped 4 bases from V and 0 bases from J, with 13 bases between. This CDR3 spans 15 amino acids. Germline V gives CDR1 SGHDT, CDR2 YYEEEE.

The chain joins TRBV9 to TRBJ2-7; TRBD2 agrees at 7 bases. V lost 3 bases to trimming and J lost 4 bases; unmatched junction nucleotides: 1. The CDR3 consists of 12 residues. Germline CDR1 SGDLS, CDR2 YYNGEE. CDR3 nucleotides: TGTGCCAGCAGCGGGGGGGGGTACGAGCAGTACTTC. Translated, it gives CASSGGGYEQYF.

The sample holds a few counts of this clonotype. V is TRBV24-1 and J is TRBJ2-2; the D gene is possibly TRBD1 (6 bases). Germline assignment: CDR1 KGHDR and CDR2 SFDVKD. The CDR3 is 15 residues long. Trimming cost V 6 bases and J 2 bases, with 12 bases left between them. This CDR3 is CATSRTGSNTGELFF. The CDR3 DNA reads TGTGCCACCAGTCGAACAGGGTCCAACACCGGGGAGCTGTTTTTT.

At least ten counts were recorded for this clonotype. The chain carries TRBV7-9 and TRBJ1-1, with D hard to call. This CDR3 contains 13 residues. Deletions cut 3 bases from V and 1 base from J, with 6 bases between. CDR1 is SEHNR, CDR2 FQNEAQ, per germline (reference sequence). The CDR3 spells CASSFPPNTEAFF. CDR3 DNA: TGTGCCAGCAGCTTCCCCCCGAACACTGAAGCTTTCTTT. The whole variable domain, remainder taken from reference TRBV7-9 and TRBJ1-1, is DTGVSQNPRHKITKRGQNVTFRCDPISEHNRLYWYRQTLGQGPEFLTYFQNEAQLEKSRLLSDRFSAERPKGSFSTLEIQRTEQGDSAMYLCASSFPPNTEAFFGQGTRLTVV.

The chain employs TRBV5-1 and TRBJ1-1, with a weak D call TRBD1 (6 bases). The V gene lost 4 bases and the J gene lost 1 base, with 11 bases spanning the gap. The CDR3 extends over 14 amino acids. Germline CDR1 and CDR2: SGHRS and YFSETQ. The CDR3 DNA is TGCGCCAGCAGCAGTACAGGGCGGAACACTGAAGCTTTCTTT. Protein: CASSSTGRNTEAFF.

V and J are TRBV10-3 and TRBJ2-7; 7 nucleotides agree with TRBD2. The CDR3 covers 12 residues. Per the germline V gene, CDR1 is ENHRY and CDR2 is SYGVKD. V was clipped by 7 bases and J by 5 bases; unmatched bases: 5. CDR3 protein: CAIKTSDDEQYF. The CDR3 DNA reads TGTGCCATCAAAACTAGCGATGACGAGCAGTACTTC.

In this sample, this clonotype turned up a few times. The V call is TRBV6-5, the J call TRBJ2-6, with D unresolved. Germline loops: CDR1 MNHEY, CDR2 SVGAGI. Trimming pared 4 bases from V and 1 base from J, leaving 8 bases between. CDR3 length equals 15 residues. Written as DNA, the CDR3 is TGTGCCAGCAGTTTTGGACGGTCTGGGGCCAACGTCCTGACTTTC. Translating gives CASSFGRSGANVLTF.

This chain links TRBV15 with TRBJ2-3, with 8 bases aligning to TRBD1. Trimming took 0 bases from V and 2 from J; bases not matched to a gene: 4. The CDR3 consists of 16 residues. The germline V gene encodes CDR1 LNHNV and CDR2 YYDKDF (reference sequence). CDR3 residues: CATSRDRQGITDTQYF. The CDR3 coding sequence is TGTGCCACCAGCAGAGATCGACAGGGGATCACAGATACGCAGTATTTT.